The rows below give T cell receptor beta chains drawn from one sample of a study of technical replicates of blood from a few donors. Libraries were prepared by immunoSEQ multiplex PCR; TCRdb keeps only in-frame clonotypes and omits some of them. The sample lists 65,000 to 80,000 clones, roughly 94% occurring once. Sequencing was carried out using T cells isolated from PBMCs. The origin of the receptors is a human donor in good health. CDR3s include the opening cysteine and the closing phenylalanine or tryptophan. D genes are given only for firm matches. Not all rows give a size; the values are once, few, many and, for expanded clones, a class.

CDR3 length: 15; clone size: NA; V gene: TRBV6-5; D gene: TRBD1; J gene: TRBJ2-7; CDR3 protein: CASSYSPGGRGEQYF; CDR3 DNA: TGTGCCAGCAGTTACTCGCCAGGGGGCCGAGGAGAGCAGTACTTC
CDR3 length: 11; clone size: NA; V gene: TRBV28; D gene: NA; J gene: TRBJ1-5; CDR3 protein: CASSLDQPQHF; CDR3 DNA: TGTGCCAGCAGTCTCGATCAGCCCCAGCATTTT
CDR3 length: 17; clone size: NA; V gene: TRBV7-2; D gene: NA; J gene: TRBJ2-3; CDR3 protein: CASSLVRLTTSTDTQYF; CDR3 DNA: TGTGCCAGCAGCTTAGTCCGACTAACTACTAGCACAGATACGCAGTATTTT
CDR3 length: 13; clone size: NA; V gene: TRBV11-2; D gene: NA; J gene: TRBJ1-2; CDR3 protein: CASSIFRDYGYTF; CDR3 DNA: TGTGCCAGCAGCATTTTCAGGGACTATGGCTACACCTTC
CDR3 length: 15; clone size: NA; V gene: TRBV14; D gene: TRBD2; J gene: TRBJ2-7; CDR3 protein: CASSLGTSGAYEQYF; CDR3 DNA: TGTGCCAGCAGCCTCGGGACTAGCGGGGCCTACGAGCAGTACTTC
CDR3 length: 18; clone size: NA; V gene: TRBV4-1; D gene: TRBD2; J gene: TRBJ2-3; CDR3 protein: CASSQARGPSGGTDTQYF; CDR3 DNA: TGCGCCAGCAGCCAAGCCCGAGGTCCTAGCGGGGGCACAGATACGCAGTATTTT
CDR3 length: 14; clone size: NA; V gene: TRBV6-5; D gene: NA; J gene: TRBJ1-1; CDR3 protein: CASSYSVGRTEAFF; CDR3 DNA: TGTGCCAGCAGTTACTCGGTGGGGAGGACTGAAGCTTTCTTT
CDR3 length: 13; clone size: NA; V gene: TRBV13; D gene: NA; J gene: TRBJ1-6; CDR3 protein: CASSLNRGPPLHF; CDR3 DNA: TGTGCCAGCAGCTTAAATAGAGGCCCACCCCTCCACTTT
CDR3 length: 15; clone size: NA; V gene: TRBV5-5; D gene: TRBD1; J gene: TRBJ2-7; CDR3 protein: CASSLRQGLTYEQYF; CDR3 DNA: TGTGCCAGCAGCCTCCGACAGGGTTTAACCTACGAGCAGTACTTC
CDR3 length: 12; clone size: NA; V gene: TRBV29-1; D gene: TRBD2; J gene: TRBJ2-1; CDR3 protein: CSVYLGGDEQFF; CDR3 DNA: TGCAGCGTCTACCTGGGAGGGGATGAGCAGTTCTTC
CDR3 length: 15; clone size: NA; V gene: TRBV6-5; D gene: TRBD1; J gene: TRBJ2-7; CDR3 protein: CASSFRAGGAYEQYF; CDR3 DNA: TGTGCCAGCTCCTTTCGGGCAGGGGGCGCCTACGAGCAGTACTTC
CDR3 length: 13; clone size: few; V gene: TRBV7-6; D gene: NA; J gene: TRBJ1-2; CDR3 protein: CASSFPGGYGYTF; CDR3 DNA: TGTGCCAGCAGCTTTCCGGGAGGCTATGGCTACACCTTC
CDR3 length: 20; clone size: once; V gene: TRBV4-1; D gene: TRBD2; J gene: TRBJ2-1; CDR3 protein: CASTDKAGGRVSSSYNEQFF; CDR3 DNA: TGCGCCAGCACGGATAAAGCGGGAGGGAGAGTCTCTAGCTCCTACAATGAGCAGTTCTTC
CDR3 length: 18; clone size: NA; V gene: TRBV5-1; D gene: TRBD1; J gene: TRBJ1-6; CDR3 protein: CASSRRTGESSYNSPLHF; CDR3 DNA: TGCGCCAGCAGCAGACGGACAGGGGAAAGCTCCTATAATTCACCCCTCCACTTT
CDR3 length: 14; clone size: once; V gene: TRBV27; D gene: NA; J gene: TRBJ1-2; CDR3 protein: CASSVNGLSYGYTF; CDR3 DNA: TGTGCCAGCAGCGTCAACGGACTGTCTTATGGCTACACCTTC
CDR3 length: 16; clone size: NA; V gene: TRBV5-1; D gene: NA; J gene: TRBJ2-3; CDR3 protein: CASSLAGRGSTDTQYF; CDR3 DNA: TGCGCCAGCAGCTTGGCCGGCAGGGGCAGCACAGATACGCAGTATTTT
CDR3 length: 17; clone size: NA; V gene: TRBV6-1; D gene: NA; J gene: TRBJ2-7; CDR3 protein: CASSEWIRGAGRIEQYF; CDR3 DNA: TGTGCCAGCAGTGAATGGATCAGGGGAGCGGGAAGGATCGAGCAGTACTTC
CDR3 length: 16; clone size: NA; V gene: TRBV7-8; D gene: TRBD2; J gene: TRBJ2-7; CDR3 protein: CASSPGLAGGSSEQYF; CDR3 DNA: TGTGCCAGCAGCCCCGGACTAGCGGGAGGTTCATCCGAGCAGTACTTC
CDR3 length: 14; clone size: NA; V gene: TRBV19; D gene: NA; J gene: TRBJ1-2; CDR3 protein: CASSMKTGNYGYTF; CDR3 DNA: TGTGCCAGTAGTATGAAGACAGGTAACTATGGCTACACCTTC
CDR3 length: 12; clone size: NA; V gene: TRBV5-6; D gene: NA; J gene: TRBJ2-7; CDR3 protein: CASSLAAYEQYF; CDR3 DNA: TGTGCCAGCAGCTTGGCCGCCTACGAGCAGTACTTC
CDR3 length: 14; clone size: NA; V gene: TRBV5-6; D gene: NA; J gene: TRBJ2-7; CDR3 protein: CASSFRYFSYEQYF; CDR3 DNA: TGTGCCAGCAGCTTCAGGTATTTTTCCTACGAGCAGTACTTC
CDR3 length: 19; clone size: NA; V gene: TRBV19; D gene: TRBD2; J gene: TRBJ2-4; CDR3 protein: CASSTRGLAGIVAKNIQYF; CDR3 DNA: TGTGCCAGTAGTACCCGAGGACTAGCGGGGATAGTAGCCAAAAACATTCAGTACTTC
CDR3 length: 16; clone size: NA; V gene: TRBV11-2; D gene: TRBD2; J gene: TRBJ2-1; CDR3 protein: CASSLLGEGSYNEQFF; CDR3 DNA: TGTGCCAGCAGCCTGTTGGGGGAGGGCTCCTACAATGAGCAGTTCTTC
CDR3 length: 17; clone size: NA; V gene: TRBV5-1; D gene: NA; J gene: TRBJ2-5; CDR3 protein: CASSLGDRVAVSRTQYF; CDR3 DNA: TGCGCCAGCAGCTTGGGGGATAGGGTAGCGGTATCAAGGACCCAGTACTTC
CDR3 length: 12; clone size: NA; V gene: TRBV10-3; D gene: NA; J gene: TRBJ2-7; CDR3 protein: CAISVDTLGQYF; CDR3 DNA: TGTGCCATCAGTGTTGACACCCTTGGGCAGTACTTC
CDR3 length: 13; clone size: NA; V gene: TRBV7-9; D gene: NA; J gene: TRBJ1-5; CDR3 protein: CASSSGSNQPQHF; CDR3 DNA: TGTGCCAGCAGCTCAGGGAGCAATCAGCCCCAGCATTTT
CDR3 length: 15; clone size: NA; V gene: TRBV5-4; D gene: TRBD1; J gene: TRBJ2-1; CDR3 protein: CASSFTGTGNNEQFF; CDR3 DNA: TGTGCCAGCAGCTTCACCGGGACAGGGAACAATGAGCAGTTCTTC
CDR3 length: 15; clone size: NA; V gene: TRBV5-1; D gene: TRBD2; J gene: TRBJ2-1; CDR3 protein: CASRQTGTSNNEQFF; CDR3 DNA: TGCGCCAGCAGGCAGACCGGGACTAGTAACAATGAGCAGTTCTTC
CDR3 length: 16; clone size: NA; V gene: TRBV5-1; D gene: TRBD1; J gene: TRBJ1-4; CDR3 protein: CASSIDRAATNEKLFF; CDR3 DNA: TGCGCCAGCAGCATAGACAGGGCCGCAACTAATGAAAAACTGTTTTTT
CDR3 length: 14; clone size: NA; V gene: TRBV19; D gene: NA; J gene: TRBJ2-7; CDR3 protein: CASSISGSSYEQYF; CDR3 DNA: TGTGCCAGTAGTATATCTGGCAGTTCCTACGAGCAGTACTTC
CDR3 length: 16; clone size: NA; V gene: TRBV7-9; D gene: TRBD2; J gene: TRBJ2-3; CDR3 protein: CASALSLAGGTDTQYF; CDR3 DNA: TGTGCCAGCGCGCTATCACTAGCGGGGGGCACAGATACGCAGTATTTT
CDR3 length: 15; clone size: NA; V gene: TRBV2; D gene: TRBD2; J gene: TRBJ2-7; CDR3 protein: CASSLTSGRSYEQYF; CDR3 DNA: TGTGCCAGCAGTCTGACTAGCGGGAGGTCGTACGAGCAGTACTTC
CDR3 length: 13; clone size: NA; V gene: TRBV10-3; D gene: NA; J gene: TRBJ2-1; CDR3 protein: CAISAEIHNEQFF; CDR3 DNA: TGTGCCATCAGCGCGGAAATTCACAATGAGCAGTTCTTC
CDR3 length: 14; clone size: NA; V gene: TRBV9; D gene: NA; J gene: TRBJ2-3; CDR3 protein: CASSVRTYTDTQYF; CDR3 DNA: TGTGCCAGCAGCGTCCGAACCTACACAGATACGCAGTATTTT
CDR3 length: 14; clone size: NA; V gene: TRBV28; D gene: NA; J gene: TRBJ1-2; CDR3 protein: CASSFDRINYGYTF; CDR3 DNA: TGTGCCAGCAGTTTTGACAGAATTAACTATGGCTACACCTTC
CDR3 length: 13; clone size: NA; V gene: TRBV5-1; D gene: TRBD1; J gene: TRBJ2-5; CDR3 protein: CASSTGQGETQYF; CDR3 DNA: TGCGCCAGCAGCACTGGACAGGGGGAGACCCAGTACTTC
CDR3 length: 16; clone size: NA; V gene: TRBV6-5; D gene: TRBD1; J gene: TRBJ1-2; CDR3 protein: CASSSPGQDRNYGYTF; CDR3 DNA: TGTGCCAGCAGTTCCCCGGGACAGGATCGAAACTATGGCTACACCTTC
CDR3 length: 17; clone size: NA; V gene: TRBV19; D gene: NA; J gene: TRBJ2-1; CDR3 protein: CASSPRLGVSSYNEQFF; CDR3 DNA: TGTGCCAGTAGTCCCCGACTAGGAGTCAGCTCCTACAATGAGCAGTTCTTC
CDR3 length: 15; clone size: NA; V gene: TRBV18; D gene: NA; J gene: TRBJ2-6; CDR3 protein: CASSLDTSGANVLTF; CDR3 DNA: TGTGCCAGCTCACTCGACACTTCTGGGGCCAACGTCCTGACTTTC
CDR3 length: 17; clone size: NA; V gene: TRBV13; D gene: NA; J gene: TRBJ1-1; CDR3 protein: CASSFRDRSWGDTEAFF; CDR3 DNA: TGTGCCAGCAGCTTCCGAGACAGGTCGTGGGGCGACACTGAAGCTTTCTTT
CDR3 length: 14; clone size: NA; V gene: TRBV7-9; D gene: NA; J gene: TRBJ2-2; CDR3 protein: CASRQIANTGELFF; CDR3 DNA: TGTGCCAGCAGACAGATCGCGAACACCGGGGAGCTGTTTTTT
CDR3 length: 14; clone size: NA; V gene: TRBV5-1; D gene: NA; J gene: TRBJ1-2; CDR3 protein: CASSGGTSGRGYTF; CDR3 DNA: TGCGCCAGCAGCGGAGGGACGTCCGGTAGGGGCTACACCTTC
CDR3 length: 14; clone size: NA; V gene: TRBV10-3; D gene: TRBD2; J gene: TRBJ2-7; CDR3 protein: CAISELAGSLEQYF; CDR3 DNA: TGTGCCATCAGTGAACTAGCGGGATCCCTAGAGCAGTACTTC
CDR3 length: 15; clone size: NA; V gene: TRBV4-2; D gene: NA; J gene: TRBJ2-7; CDR3 protein: CASSQTSGDGYEQYF; CDR3 DNA: TGTGCCAGCAGCCAGACCAGCGGCGACGGCTACGAGCAGTACTTC